Presented here are 9 T cell receptor beta chains from one specimen sequenced in a study of T cells in Graves' hyperthyroidism and ophthalmopathy. Amplification targeted TCR beta CDR3 regions from RNA transcripts. The HTBI primer set was used in a first-round RT-PCR of the TCR CDR3. TCRdb analysed the multiplex PCR reads with MiXCR anew, one entry per CDR3 protein. The sample holds approximately 430,000 distinct CDR3 sequences, around 15% seen once. The specimen sequenced was blood. The receptors derive from a man aged 18 to 30 with Graves' ophthalmopathy.

This clonotype has a count of ten or more. The chain combines TRBV12-3 or TRBV12-4 with TRBJ2-3; no firm D call. Trimming pared 0 bases from V and 1 base from J, leaving 8 bases between. The CDR3 contains 15 residues. CDR3 amino acids: CASSLALSGTDTQYF. The CDR3 DNA sequence: TGTGCCAGCAGTTTAGCGCTCTCTGGCACAGATACGCAGTATTTT.

This clonotype was found many times. The chain has TRBV30 and TRBJ1-6; no clear D. CDR3 length: 16 residues. The germline V gene has CDR1 GTSNPN and CDR2 SVGIG (reference sequence). V was trimmed by 1 base and J by 8 bases, leaving 18 bases between them. Here the CDR3 reads CAWSDPWTGVDSPLHF. The DNA for the CDR3 is TGTGCCTGGAGTGACCCCTGGACGGGCGTGGATTCACCCCTCCACTTT.

This clonotype showed up many times. The chain links TRBV28 to TRBJ1-1; TRBD1 matches at 8 bases. This CDR3 region has 15 residues. The V and J ends lost 7 bases and 2 bases, in that order; junction bases with no gene match: 9. Per the germline V gene, CDR1 is MDHEN and CDR2 is SYDVKM. The CDR3 loop is CASIRPGGLNTEAFF. CDR3 nucleotide sequence: TGTGCCAGCATCAGACCAGGGGGCTTAAACACTGAAGCTTTCTTT.

The genes are TRBV5-1 and TRBJ2-2; 7 bases are shared with TRBD2. Germline CDR1 is SGHRS and CDR2 is YFSETQ. The CDR3 loop spans 14 amino acids. V lost 4 bases, J lost 4 bases, and 4 bases stayed unmatched. CDR3 residues: CASSKERGTGELFF. Written as DNA, the CDR3 is TGCGCCAGCAGCAAGGAGCGGGGCACCGGGGAGCTGTTTTTT.

This chain uses TRBV19 with TRBJ2-2; 7 bases align to TRBD2. Germline CDR1 LNHDA, CDR2 SQIVND (reference sequence). This CDR3 comprises 14 residues. V trimming: 7 bases; J trimming: 5 bases; junction bases outside the gene matches: 7. This CDR3 reads CASNPQRGTGELFF. CDR3 in DNA: TGTGCCAGTAATCCTCAGCGGGGAACCGGGGAGCTGTTTTTT.

This clonotype was recorded many times. This sequence joins TRBV18 and TRBJ2-1, with D possibly being TRBD1 or TRBD2 (5 bases each). Trimming shortened V by 4 bases and J by 8 bases, and 18 bases separated the two germline ends. CDR3 length equals 15 residues. Germline V gives CDR1 KGHSH, CDR2 LQKENI. The CDR3 coding sequence is TGTGCCAGCTCACGCCTAGGGAGTACAGGTGATGAGCAGTTCTTC. Translating it yields CASSRLGSTGDEQFF.

This clonotype is deemed medium-sized (0.01 to 0.1%). The V call is TRBV20-1, the J call TRBJ1-1; weak D call: TRBD1 (6 bases). V was trimmed by 6 bases and J by 3 bases, leaving 14 bases between them. Looked up from germline, CDR1 is DFQATT and CDR2 is SNEGSKA (reference sequence). This CDR3 is built from 13 residues. CDR3 bases: TGCAGTGCCCCAGGGGTTAGAGACACTGAAGCTTTCTTT. Translation: CSAPGVRDTEAFF.

The chain uses TRBV3-1 and TRBJ2-2, with D unclear. The germline V and J ends were trimmed by 4 bases and 6 bases, with 12 bases remaining between them. Germline assignment: CDR1 LGHDT and CDR2 YNNKEL (reference sequence). The CDR3 sequence is 14 residues long. CDR3 in amino acids: CASSLHTRPGELFF. CDR3 DNA sequence: TGTGCCAGCAGCCTCCATACTCGCCCCGGGGAGCTGTTTTTT.

Comment on this clonotype: Just one base apart from a much larger clone, this may be a read error. The chain has TRBV18 and TRBJ1-1; maybe TRBD1 (5 bases). The CDR3 consists of 15 residues. Germline-derived CDR1 and CDR2 are KGHSH and LQKENI. Trimming left V 2 bases short and J 11 bases short, with 21 bases between. CDR3: CASSPGEGKQERAFF. As DNA, the CDR3 is TGTGCCAGCTCACCAGGCGAGGGTAAACAGGAGCGCGCTTTCTTT.